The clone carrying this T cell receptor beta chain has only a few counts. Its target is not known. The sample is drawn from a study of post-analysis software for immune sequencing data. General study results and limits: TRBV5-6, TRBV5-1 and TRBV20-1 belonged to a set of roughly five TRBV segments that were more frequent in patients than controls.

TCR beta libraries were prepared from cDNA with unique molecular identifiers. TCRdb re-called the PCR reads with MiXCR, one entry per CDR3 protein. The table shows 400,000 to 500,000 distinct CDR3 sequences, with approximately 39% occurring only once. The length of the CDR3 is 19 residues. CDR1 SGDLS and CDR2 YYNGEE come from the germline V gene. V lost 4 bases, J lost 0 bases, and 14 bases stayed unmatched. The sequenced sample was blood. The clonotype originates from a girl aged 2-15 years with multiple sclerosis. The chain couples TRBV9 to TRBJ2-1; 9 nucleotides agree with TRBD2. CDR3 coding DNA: TGTGCCAGCAGCTCACTAGGAGGTAGCGGGAGATACTCCTACAATGAGCAGTTCTTC. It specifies CASSSLGGSGRYSYNEQFF.